A selection of T cell receptor beta chains follows, all from one sample in a study of T-cell memory formation after mild COVID-19. Via MiXCR, TCRdb re-called the 5' RACE reads, giving one row per CDR3 protein. This sample has 200,000 to 250,000 distinct CDR3 sequences; more than 8% occur once, and the top ten carry 22%. Input material: PBMCs or a T cell subset sorted from them (not recorded which). Source of these receptors: a man aged 18 to 29 who had mild COVID-19 (a few samples of this study predate the infection). Cell type and time point are not known. The CDR3 runs from the conserved cysteine through the conserved F or W. The D gene is left open where the match is weak. Size values are once, few and many counts, or a class for expanded clones, and some rows have none.

d_call: NA
clone_size: NA
j_call: TRBJ2-5
cdr3_length: 11
v_call: TRBV12-5
cdr3_nt: TGTGCTAGTGCCCATCAAGAGACCCAGTACTTC
cdr3_aa: CASAHQETQYF

d_call: TRBD2
clone_size: few
j_call: TRBJ2-6
cdr3_length: 20
v_call: TRBV5-5
cdr3_nt: TGTGCCAGCAGCTCCCGGCTCGCTGGCGGGGGAACCTCTGGGGCCAACGTCCTGACTTTC
cdr3_aa: CASSSRLAGGGTSGANVLTF

d_call: TRBD1
clone_size: few
j_call: TRBJ2-5
cdr3_length: 16
v_call: TRBV24-1
cdr3_nt: TGTGCCACCAGTGATGCGGGACAGGGGGCTCCGGAGACCCAGTACTTC
cdr3_aa: CATSDAGQGAPETQYF

d_call: NA
clone_size: NA
j_call: TRBJ2-7
cdr3_length: 13
v_call: TRBV27
cdr3_nt: TGTGCCAGCAGTTTCACCCCTTCCTACGAGCAGTACTTC
cdr3_aa: CASSFTPSYEQYF

d_call: NA
clone_size: few
j_call: TRBJ2-3
cdr3_length: 16
v_call: TRBV4-3
cdr3_nt: TGCGCCAGCAGCCAAGATGGGCGGGGGCGGACAGATACGCAGTATTTT
cdr3_aa: CASSQDGRGRTDTQYF

d_call: NA
clone_size: NA
j_call: TRBJ1-1
cdr3_length: 14
v_call: TRBV12-3/TRBV12-4
cdr3_nt: TGTGCCAGCAGTTTAGCCCTAGGGGGCACTGAAGCTTTCTTT
cdr3_aa: CASSLALGGTEAFF

d_call: NA
clone_size: many
j_call: TRBJ2-3
cdr3_length: 14
v_call: TRBV6-4
cdr3_nt: TGTGCCAGCAGTGCAAACGGGGCAAGAGATACGCAGTATTTT
cdr3_aa: CASSANGARDTQYF

d_call: NA
clone_size: few
j_call: TRBJ1-2
cdr3_length: 12
v_call: TRBV20-1
cdr3_nt: TGCAGTGCTGACAGCCTTTATGATGGCTACACCTTC
cdr3_aa: CSADSLYDGYTF

d_call: NA
clone_size: few
j_call: TRBJ1-2
cdr3_length: 12
v_call: TRBV11-2
cdr3_nt: TGTGCCAGCAGCACCGAGACCTATGGCTACACCTTC
cdr3_aa: CASSTETYGYTF

d_call: NA
clone_size: few
j_call: TRBJ1-4
cdr3_length: 14
v_call: TRBV29-1
cdr3_nt: TGCAGCGTTGAAGATGAAGGGGATAATGAAAAACTGTTTTTT
cdr3_aa: CSVEDEGDNEKLFF

d_call: NA
clone_size: NA
j_call: TRBJ2-7
cdr3_length: 16
v_call: TRBV3-1
cdr3_nt: TGTGCCAGCAGCCAAGGGCTGGGAACAGTCAGCTACGAGCAGTACTTC
cdr3_aa: CASSQGLGTVSYEQYF

d_call: NA
clone_size: NA
j_call: TRBJ2-2
cdr3_length: 16
v_call: TRBV15
cdr3_nt: TGTGCCACCAGTAGTTCCGTTGGGGGCGCCAACGGGGAGCTGTTTTTT
cdr3_aa: CATSSSVGGANGELFF

d_call: NA
clone_size: few
j_call: TRBJ1-6
cdr3_length: 14
v_call: TRBV6-4
cdr3_nt: TGTGCCAGCAGTCGAACACCGGATTATTCACCCCTCCACTTT
cdr3_aa: CASSRTPDYSPLHF

d_call: TRBD2
clone_size: few
j_call: TRBJ2-3
cdr3_length: 14
v_call: TRBV4-1
cdr3_nt: TGCGCCAGCAGCCGTCCCGGGACTAGCCGGTTCTTGTATTTT
cdr3_aa: CASSRPGTSRFLYF

d_call: TRBD2
clone_size: few
j_call: TRBJ2-1
cdr3_length: 23
v_call: TRBV7-2
cdr3_nt: TGTGCCAGCAGCTTACCACCTACTAGCGGGGGGGCCGATCGGAGCCGATCCTACAATGAGCAGTTCTTC
cdr3_aa: CASSLPPTSGGADRSRSYNEQFF

d_call: NA
clone_size: NA
j_call: TRBJ2-4
cdr3_length: 16
v_call: TRBV18
cdr3_nt: TGTGCCAGCTCACCACCAGGGGAGAGAGCCAAAAACATTCAGTACTTC
cdr3_aa: CASSPPGERAKNIQYF

d_call: TRBD2
clone_size: few
j_call: TRBJ2-1
cdr3_length: 17
v_call: TRBV5-1
cdr3_nt: TGCGCCAGCAGCCCGGGACTAGTGGGGGTCTCCTACAATGAGCAGTTCTTC
cdr3_aa: CASSPGLVGVSYNEQFF

d_call: NA
clone_size: NA
j_call: TRBJ1-5
cdr3_length: 16
v_call: TRBV12-3/TRBV12-4
cdr3_nt: TGTGCCAGCAGTCTCTACAGGATAGCACGGGGCCAGCCCCAGCATTTT
cdr3_aa: CASSLYRIARGQPQHF

d_call: NA
clone_size: many
j_call: TRBJ2-2
cdr3_length: 13
v_call: TRBV5-1
cdr3_nt: TGCGCCAGCGGGCCAAGGAACACCGGGGAGCTGTTTTTT
cdr3_aa: CASGPRNTGELFF

d_call: NA
clone_size: many
j_call: TRBJ1-2
cdr3_length: 14
v_call: TRBV12-3/TRBV12-4
cdr3_nt: TGTGCCAGCACCAGTCAGGGTTTGGGCTATGGCTACACCTTC
cdr3_aa: CASTSQGLGYGYTF

d_call: TRBD1
clone_size: NA
j_call: TRBJ1-2
cdr3_length: 16
v_call: TRBV7-3
cdr3_nt: TGTGCCAGCAGCTTGACGGGACAGGGGTCCCCCTATGGCTACACCTTC
cdr3_aa: CASSLTGQGSPYGYTF

d_call: NA
clone_size: many
j_call: TRBJ2-5
cdr3_length: 14
v_call: TRBV7-2
cdr3_nt: TGTGCCAGCAGCTTAGCTCTGGGGAGAGAGACCCAGTACTTC
cdr3_aa: CASSLALGRETQYF

d_call: NA
clone_size: NA
j_call: TRBJ2-1
cdr3_length: 14
v_call: TRBV11-2
cdr3_nt: TGTGCCAGCAGCTTAGAGTGGGGGTCGTATGAGCAGTTCTTC
cdr3_aa: CASSLEWGSYEQFF

d_call: TRBD2
clone_size: NA
j_call: TRBJ2-1
cdr3_length: 14
v_call: TRBV12-3/TRBV12-4
cdr3_nt: TGTGCCAGCAGTTTGATACGGGGGGACAATGAGCAGTTCTTC
cdr3_aa: CASSLIRGDNEQFF

d_call: NA
clone_size: many
j_call: TRBJ2-5
cdr3_length: 13
v_call: TRBV5-1
cdr3_nt: TGCGCCAGCAGTTACCGGGGCCAAGAGACCCAGTACTTC
cdr3_aa: CASSYRGQETQYF

d_call: NA
clone_size: NA
j_call: TRBJ2-3
cdr3_length: 17
v_call: TRBV24-1
cdr3_nt: TGTGCCACCAGTGATTTGGTGGAGGGTGGAGTCGCAGATACGCAGTATTTT
cdr3_aa: CATSDLVEGGVADTQYF

d_call: NA
clone_size: few
j_call: TRBJ2-2
cdr3_length: 13
v_call: TRBV7-7
cdr3_nt: TGTGCCAGCAGCCCCCGGACGACCGGGGAGCTGTTTTTT
cdr3_aa: CASSPRTTGELFF

d_call: TRBD1
clone_size: many
j_call: TRBJ1-1
cdr3_length: 20
v_call: TRBV20-1
cdr3_nt: TGCAGTGCGAGAACACTAGGACAGGGCCCCGAACAAGAGGGGGGCACTGAAGCTTTCTTT
cdr3_aa: CSARTLGQGPEQEGGTEAFF

d_call: NA
clone_size: NA
j_call: TRBJ2-3
cdr3_length: 15
v_call: TRBV24-1
cdr3_nt: TGTGCCACCAGTGCCCCGGGAGATCGCACAGATACGCAGTATTTT
cdr3_aa: CATSAPGDRTDTQYF

d_call: NA
clone_size: few
j_call: TRBJ1-4
cdr3_length: 14
v_call: TRBV4-1
cdr3_nt: TGCGCCAGCAGCCAAGTTCAAGGGGAGGAAAAACTGTTTTTT
cdr3_aa: CASSQVQGEEKLFF

d_call: NA
clone_size: NA
j_call: TRBJ2-3
cdr3_length: 14
v_call: TRBV5-1
cdr3_nt: TGCGCCAGCAGACTCGGGGGTGGCTTAGATACGCAGTATTTT
cdr3_aa: CASRLGGGLDTQYF

d_call: TRBD1
clone_size: NA
j_call: TRBJ1-2
cdr3_length: 14
v_call: TRBV7-9
cdr3_nt: TGTGCCAGCAGCTTTGACAGGGCTTCCGGAGGCTACACCTTC
cdr3_aa: CASSFDRASGGYTF